This T cell receptor beta chain was observed in a study of OX40 agonist ivuxolimab in advanced cancers. Using immunoSEQ multiplex PCR, the repertoire was profiled, and TCRdb retains in-frame clones only, with some absent. The table records about 48,000 clones, less than 85% of them present only once. The sequence derives from an adult with an advanced solid tumor such as melanoma, head and neck, liver or kidney cancer. Sample: CD4+ or CD8+ T cells sorted from blood, taken in a trial of the OX40 agonist ivuxolimab.

CDR3 loop: CASSDYNEQFF. CDR3 nucleotides: TGCGCCAGCAGTGATTACAATGAGCAGTTCTTC. The chain employs TRBV10-1 and TRBJ2-1; no clear D gene. Germline CDR1 and CDR2: WNHNN and SYGVQD (reference sequence). The CDR3 spans 11 residues. Trimming shortened V by 3 bases and J by 4 bases, and 1 base separated the two germline ends.